These 26 T cell receptor beta chains came from one sample sequenced in a study of early stage breast cancer tumors. Repertoires were generated with immunoSEQ multiplex PCR, while TCRdb's copy carries only in-frame clones and drops some. The sample has about 21,000 clones, 76% seen once; the top ten hold 28%. Sample: blood. The origin of the receptors is a person aged 55 to 69 with breast cancer.

The rearrangement joins TRBV6-5 to TRBJ2-5, with D hard to call. Germline V gene sequence: CDR1 MNHEY, CDR2 SVGAGI. Trimming cost V 7 bases and J 3 bases, with 18 bases left between them. The CDR3 has 15 residues. Here the CDR3 DNA reads TGTGCCAGCAAGGTTAATTACGGCGGAAAAGAGACCCAGTACTTC. It is translated as CASKVNYGGKETQYF.

This chain uses TRBV4-2 with TRBJ2-1; 9 bases align to TRBD2. With V trimmed by 2 bases and J by 1 base, 3 bases remained unmatched. CDR3 size: 16 residues. CDR1 is LGHNA and CDR2 is YNFKEQ in the germline V gene. The CDR3 region has the DNA TGTGCCAGCAGCCAAAATAGCGGGAGTTCCTACAATGAGCAGTTCTTC. As protein: CASSQNSGSSYNEQFF.

This clone counts as large. The chain joins TRBV7-9 to TRBJ2-7; 13 positions match TRBD2. The germline gives CDR1 SEHNR, CDR2 FQNEAQ (reference sequence). The V and J ends lost 5 bases and 0 bases, in that order; junction bases with no gene match: 7. The CDR3 covers 17 residues. The CDR3 here is CASSPTSGRDLSYEQYF. In nucleotides, the CDR3 is TGTGCCAGCAGCCCAACTAGCGGGAGGGACCTCTCCTACGAGCAGTACTTC.

V gene TRBV6-5 combines with J gene TRBJ2-5; TRBD1 might be the D (5 bases). CDR3 length equals 14 residues. From germline, CDR1 is MNHEY and CDR2 SVGAGI. Deletions cut 5 bases from V and 4 bases from J, with 14 bases between. CDR3 DNA sequence: TGTGCCAGCAGTAATGGGGCAATGCGAGAGACCCAGTACTTC. Protein sequence: CASSNGAMRETQYF.

The V call is TRBV7-8, the J call TRBJ2-3; no reliable D call. The CDR3 is 13 amino acids. Germline assignment: CDR1 SGHVS and CDR2 FQNEAQ. The V and J ends lost 2 bases and 5 bases respectively, with 8 bases between them. The DNA of the CDR3 is TGTGCCAGCAGCTTACCCCCCCAAGATACGCAGTATTTT. It is translated as CASSLPPQDTQYF.

V is TRBV2 and J is TRBJ1-4; 8 nucleotides align to TRBD1. Germline V lookup: CDR1 SNHLY, CDR2 FYNNEI. V shed 8 bases, J shed 8 bases, and the junction held 10 bases outside the gene matches. This CDR3 region has 14 residues. CDR3 nucleotide sequence: TGTGCCAGCGGGGGGGGGACAGGAGGGGAAAAACTGTTTTTT. Protein product: CASGGGTGGEKLFF.

The rearrangement joins TRBV18 to TRBJ2-5, with D hard to call. Trimming removed 3 bases from V and 5 bases from J, with 10 bases in between. The CDR3 contains 13 residues. Germline V lookup: CDR1 KGHSH, CDR2 LQKENI. In DNA form, the CDR3 reads TGTGCCAGCTCACCGTTGGTTGGGGAGACCCAGTACTTC. It yields the protein CASSPLVGETQYF. The whole variable domain, filled in from reference TRBV18 and TRBJ2-5, reads NAGVMQNPRHLVRRRGQEARLRCSPMKGHSHVYWYRQLPEEGLKFMVYLQKENIIDESGMPKERFSAEFPKEGPSILRIQQVVRGDSAAYFCASSPLVGETQYFGPGTRLLVL.

This clone was recorded a few times. In DNA, the CDR3 is TGTGCCAGCAGTTACACAGGGGGTAGCTTAAATTTGTATGGCTACACCTTC. Protein: CASSYTGGSLNLYGYTF. V usage is TRBV27 and J usage is TRBJ1-2, with TRBD1 identical over 8 bases. J gave up 5 bases and V 4 bases, and 15 bases lay outside the gene matches. The CDR3 has 17 residues. Germline V CDR1 and CDR2: MNHEY, SMNVEV (reference sequence).

The V and J genes are TRBV4-1 and TRBJ2-1; D is unclear. CDR3 length equals 17 residues. Germline V gene data show CDR1 as MGHRA and CDR2 as YSYEKL. The V and J ends lost 3 bases and 0 bases respectively, with 15 bases between them. CDR3 amino acids: CASSHIGTVSSYNEQFF. In DNA, the CDR3 is TGCGCCAGCAGCCATATTGGTACAGTGAGCTCCTACAATGAGCAGTTCTTC.

V gene TRBV6-5 combines with J gene TRBJ2-7; D unclear. Germline loops: CDR1 MNHEY, CDR2 SVGAGI. Trimming stripped 6 bases from V and 6 bases from J, with 9 bases between. The CDR3 covers 11 residues. CDR3 sequence: CASRRVTEQYF. Written as DNA, the CDR3 is TGTGCCAGCAGGAGAGTCACCGAGCAGTACTTC.

CDR3 loop: CASSMRVPPNLALATNEKLFF. The CDR3 bases are TGTGCCAGTAGTATGCGAGTCCCGCCGAACCTGGCCCTTGCAACTAATGAAAAACTGTTTTTT. J is TRBJ1-4 and V is TRBV19; D gene uncertain. The CDR3 length is 21 residues. V shed 3 bases and J shed 0 bases, with 26 bases lying between them. Germline CDR1 reads LNHDA; CDR2 reads SQIVND (reference sequence). The whole variable domain, remainder taken from reference TRBV19 and TRBJ1-4, is DGGITQSPKYLFRKEGQNVTLSCEQNLNHDAMYWYRQDPGQGLRLIYYSQIVNDFQKGDIAEGYSVSREKKESFPLTVTSAQKNPTAFYLCASSMRVPPNLALATNEKLFFGSGTQLSVL.

This clone has only a few counts. The V gene is TRBV10-3, the J gene TRBJ1-2; D not resolved. V was clipped by 10 bases and J by 0 bases, with 9 bases between them. The CDR3 consists of 12 residues. Germline V gene sequence: CDR1 ENHRY, CDR2 SYGVKD. The CDR3 bases are TGTGCCACCGCGGACTCTAACTATGGCTACACCTTC. This encodes CATADSNYGYTF.

With regard to this clone: Compared with germline, one end of the junction differs, possibly owing to a read error. This chain joins TRBV19 and TRBJ1-2; D unresolved. This CDR3 comprises 12 residues. Germline V gene lookup returns CDR1 LNHDA and CDR2 SQIVND (reference sequence). The CDR3 nucleotides are TGTGCCTGTAGCATGGGGTACTATGGCTACACCTTC. This codes for CACSMGYYGYTF.

CDR3 residues: CASSFQGADTEAFF. The DNA of the CDR3 is TGTGCCAGCAGCTTCCAGGGGGCTGACACTGAAGCTTTCTTT. The chain links TRBV11-3 to TRBJ1-1; 8 bases match TRBD1. The CDR3 has 14 residues. The V and J ends lost 3 bases and 3 bases, in that order; junction bases with no gene match: 3. Per germline, CDR1 SGHNT and CDR2 YENEEA.

V is TRBV5-1 and J is TRBJ2-7; D gene unclear. V lost 2 bases, J lost 0 bases, and 9 bases lay in between. This CDR3 is built from 14 residues. Germline V gene data show CDR1 as SGHRS and CDR2 as YFSETQ. CDR3 bases: TGCGCCAGCAGCTTCTCCCGAAGCTCCTACGAGCAGTACTTC. Encoded protein: CASSFSRSSYEQYF.

V gene TRBV9 combines with J gene TRBJ2-1; maybe TRBD2 (6 bases). V was clipped by 0 bases and J by 4 bases, with 8 bases between them. This CDR3 contains 14 residues. Germline lookup yields CDR1 SGDLS and CDR2 YYNGEE. The CDR3 here is CASSVGAGYNEQFF. Written as DNA, the CDR3 is TGTGCCAGCAGCGTAGGGGCGGGGTACAATGAGCAGTTCTTC.

The chain links TRBV19 to TRBJ2-6, with 8 bases fitting TRBD1. The CDR3 is 16 amino acids. Germline CDR1 is LNHDA and CDR2 is SQIVND (reference sequence). After removal of 10 bases from V and 0 bases from J, the junction contained 8 bases not matched to a gene. This CDR3 reads CATTTGARSGANVLTF. CDR3 bases: TGTGCCACCACGACAGGGGCCCGCTCTGGGGCCAACGTCCTGACTTTC.

The J gene is TRBJ2-1, the V gene TRBV18; D gene uncertain. CDR1 and CDR2 (germline): KGHSH, LQKENI. This CDR3 has 13 amino acids. V was pared by 6 bases and J by 6 bases, with 12 bases between. The CDR3 loop is CASSPLSGNEQFF. DNA for the CDR3: TGTGCCAGCTCCCCCCTCTCTGGCAATGAGCAGTTCTTC. The variable domain in full, with the rest retrieved from reference TRBV18 and TRBJ2-1, is NAGVMQNPRHLVRRRGQEARLRCSPMKGHSHVYWYRQLPEEGLKFMVYLQKENIIDESGMPKERFSAEFPKEGPSILRIQQVVRGDSAAYFCASSPLSGNEQFFGPGTRLTVL.

The chain recombines TRBV5-1 with TRBJ1-1; D may be TRBD1 (5 bases). The V end lost 1 base, the J end lost 8 bases, and 6 bases lay between the germline ends. Germline V gene data show CDR1 as SGHRS and CDR2 as YFSETQ. CDR3 size: 11 residues. Written as DNA, the CDR3 is TGCGCCAGCAGCTTGAACAGGGAAGCTTTCTTT. Translated: CASSLNREAFF.

This chain uses TRBV19 with TRBJ2-3; D call uncertain. The length of the CDR3 is 14 residues. Per the germline V gene, CDR1 is LNHDA and CDR2 is SQIVND (reference sequence). V dropped 1 base and J dropped 3 bases, with 8 bases sitting between them. The CDR3 loop is CASSIVGETDTQYF. CDR3 nucleotides: TGTGCCAGTAGTATAGTCGGAGAAACAGATACGCAGTATTTT.

This chain links TRBV19 with TRBJ2-7; 9 nucleotides align to TRBD2. J lost 4 bases, V lost 2 bases, and 9 bases had no gene match. The CDR3 loop spans 16 amino acids. Germline loops: CDR1 LNHDA, CDR2 SQIVND (reference sequence). In nucleotides, the CDR3 is TGTGCCAGTAGTATATCGTTAGCGGGGGTCTCTTACGAGCAGTACTTC. This translates into CASSISLAGVSYEQYF.

The rearrangement uses TRBV4-1 and TRBJ2-7; 9 nucleotides line up with TRBD2. The CDR3 totals 16 residues. Germline CDR1 MGHRA, CDR2 YSYEKL. V trimming: 1 base; J trimming: 0 bases; junction bases outside the gene matches: 4. The CDR3 loop is CASSQGGGRGSYEQYF. The CDR3 DNA reads TGCGCCAGCAGCCAAGGAGGCGGGAGGGGCTCCTACGAGCAGTACTTC.

This clone was counted a single time. The chain employs TRBV5-1 and TRBJ2-3, with D possibly called TRBD1 or TRBD2 (6 bases each). Between the trimmed V and J ends, which lost 4 bases and 4 bases, there was a span of 19 bases. Germline V gene sequence: CDR1 SGHRS, CDR2 YFSETQ. The CDR3 length is 16 residues. CDR3 DNA sequence: TGCGCCAGCAGCCTGGGGGGCTCAGGTAGTGCAGATACGCAGTATTTT. As protein: CASSLGGSGSADTQYF. Using reference TRBV5-1 and TRBJ2-3 for the parts outside the CDR3, the full variable domain is KAGVTQTPRYLIKTRGQQVTLSCSPISGHRSVSWYQQTPGQGLQFLFEYFSETQRNKGNFPGRFSGRQFSNSRSEMNVSTLELGDSALYLCASSLGGSGSADTQYFGPGTRLTVL.

The rearrangement joins TRBV4-2 to TRBJ1-1; no reliable D call. The V end was cut by 0 bases, the J end by 11 bases, with 13 bases between. Germline CDR1 reads LGHNA; CDR2 reads YNFKEQ. This CDR3 has 13 amino acids. CDR3 amino acids: CASSQDPREDAFF. CDR3 sequence (DNA): TGTGCCAGCAGCCAAGATCCGAGGGAGGATGCTTTCTTT.

The rearrangement joins TRBV5-5 to TRBJ1-4; 8 positions match TRBD1. The CDR3 loop spans 17 amino acids. Germline V CDR1 and CDR2: SGHKS, YYEKEE (reference sequence). Unmatched junction bases numbered 12, after V lost 0 bases and J lost 8 bases. In nucleotides, the CDR3 is TGTGCCAGCAGCTTGGGACAGGGGCCTCGGGTTGGGGAAAAACTGTTTTTT. It specifies CASSLGQGPRVGEKLFF.

This sequence joins TRBV9 and TRBJ2-1, with TRBD2 as a possible D gene (6 bases). The CDR3 sequence is 14 residues long. Per germline, CDR1 SGDLS and CDR2 YYNGEE. V lost 0 bases and J 4 bases, leaving 8 bases between the germline ends. This CDR3 reads CASSVGGLYNEQFF. The CDR3 nucleotides are TGTGCCAGCAGCGTAGGGGGACTTTACAATGAGCAGTTCTTC.